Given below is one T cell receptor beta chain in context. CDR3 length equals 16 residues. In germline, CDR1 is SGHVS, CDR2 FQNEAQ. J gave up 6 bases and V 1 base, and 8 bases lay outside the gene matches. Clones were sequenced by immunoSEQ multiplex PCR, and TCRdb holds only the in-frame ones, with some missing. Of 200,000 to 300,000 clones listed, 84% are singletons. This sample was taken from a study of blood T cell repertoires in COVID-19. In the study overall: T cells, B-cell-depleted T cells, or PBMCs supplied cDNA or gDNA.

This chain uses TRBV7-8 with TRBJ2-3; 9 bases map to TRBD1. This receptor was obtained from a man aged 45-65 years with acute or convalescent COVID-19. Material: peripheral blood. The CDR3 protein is CASSLEGTGTYDTQYF. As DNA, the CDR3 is TGTGCCAGCAGCTTAGAAGGGACAGGGACTTACGATACGCAGTATTTT.